The clone carrying this T cell receptor beta chain was counted at least ten times. What it binds is not known. The data were obtained in a study of neurological immune-mediated disorders. Study in general: The approximately 35 patients with multiple sclerosis comprised around 31 relapsing-remitting cases and 3 secondary progressive cases. Overall study results and limits: On phylogenetic grouping, the repertoires of 18 of 34 multiple sclerosis patients fell within one related-CDR3 cluster, constituting a possible signature.

The cDNA came from 5'RACE, which used 10-nucleotide random UMIs. TCRdb recomputed calls from the 5' RACE reads with MiXCR, one row per CDR3 protein. The sample yields approximately 65,000 distinct CDR3 sequences, about 5% seen once. The study built unsorted libraries from 2 million PBMCs kept at -80 C. The receptor's source is a human donor with multiple sclerosis. The donor label of this sample is uncertain. The material sequenced was PBMCs.

This CDR3 reads CASSSSANTEAFF. The CDR3 nucleotides are TGTGCCAGCAGCTCCTCAGCGAACACTGAAGCTTTCTTT. The J gene is TRBJ1-1, the V gene TRBV7-9; unclear D gene. The CDR3 has 13 residues. V was cut by 4 bases and J by 1 base, with 7 bases left in between. In germline, CDR1 is SEHNR, CDR2 FQNEAQ (reference sequence).